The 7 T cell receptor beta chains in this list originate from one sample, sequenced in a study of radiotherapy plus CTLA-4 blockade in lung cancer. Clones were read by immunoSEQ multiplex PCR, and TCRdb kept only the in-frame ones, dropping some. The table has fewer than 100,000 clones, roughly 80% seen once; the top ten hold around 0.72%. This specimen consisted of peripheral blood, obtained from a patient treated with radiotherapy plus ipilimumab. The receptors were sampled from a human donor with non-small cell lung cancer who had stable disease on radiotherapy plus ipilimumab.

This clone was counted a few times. DNA of the CDR3: TGTGCCAGCAGCTTGCAAGGGGCCTACGAGCAGTACTTC. Protein: CASSLQGAYEQYF. The chain joins TRBV5-4 to TRBJ2-7, with D possibly being TRBD1 (5 bases). Germline V gene data show CDR1 as SGHNT and CDR2 as YYREEE (reference sequence). This CDR3 has 13 amino acids. V gave up 1 base and J gave up 2 bases, with 7 bases separating them.

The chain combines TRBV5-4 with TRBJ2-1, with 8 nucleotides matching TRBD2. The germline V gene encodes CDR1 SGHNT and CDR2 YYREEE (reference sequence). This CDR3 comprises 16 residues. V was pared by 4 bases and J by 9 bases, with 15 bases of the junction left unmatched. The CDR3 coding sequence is TGTGCCAGCAGCCGGGGGGGAGAGGGGCAAAGGGCTGAGCAGTTCTTC. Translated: CASSRGGEGQRAEQFF.

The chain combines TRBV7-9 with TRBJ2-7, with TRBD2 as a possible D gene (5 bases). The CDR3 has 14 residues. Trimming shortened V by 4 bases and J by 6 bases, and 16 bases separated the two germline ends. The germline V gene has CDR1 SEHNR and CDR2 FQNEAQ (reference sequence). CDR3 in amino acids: CASSSLVLVSEQYF. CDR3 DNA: TGTGCCAGCAGCTCACTAGTTCTTGTAAGCGAGCAGTACTTC.

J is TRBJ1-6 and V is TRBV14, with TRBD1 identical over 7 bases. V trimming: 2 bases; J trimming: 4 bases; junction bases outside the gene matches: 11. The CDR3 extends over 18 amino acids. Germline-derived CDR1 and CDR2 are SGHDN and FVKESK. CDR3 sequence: CASSQSRQGILYNSPLHF. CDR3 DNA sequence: TGTGCCAGCAGCCAAAGTCGACAGGGCATCTTATATAATTCACCCCTCCACTTT.

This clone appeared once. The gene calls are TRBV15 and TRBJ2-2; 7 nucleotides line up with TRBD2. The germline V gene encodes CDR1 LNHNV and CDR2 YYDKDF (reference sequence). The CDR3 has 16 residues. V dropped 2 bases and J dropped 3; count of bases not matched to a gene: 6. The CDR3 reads CATSRSGARYTGELFF. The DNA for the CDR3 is TGTGCCACCAGCAGAAGCGGGGCCAGGTACACCGGGGAGCTGTTTTTT.

Here the CDR3 DNA reads TGTGCCAGCAGCTTAACGCGGGTTCAAGAGACCCAGTACTTC. The encoded protein is CASSLTRVQETQYF. The chain has TRBV7-2 and TRBJ2-5; D is perhaps TRBD2 (5 bases). Germline V gene sequence: CDR1 SGHTA, CDR2 FQGNSA. CDR3 length: 14 amino acids. The V end lost 2 bases, the J end lost 2 bases, and 9 bases lay between the germline ends.

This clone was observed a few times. CDR3 nucleotide sequence: TGTGCCAGCTCCCTTGAGGGTTACGAGCAGTACTTC. Its translation is CASSLEGYEQYF. This rearrangement joins TRBV28 to TRBJ2-7; TRBD2 might be the D (5 bases). The CDR3 runs 12 residues. The V end was cut by 8 bases, the J end by 4 bases, with 12 bases between. CDR1 and CDR2 from the germline V gene are MDHEN and SYDVKM.